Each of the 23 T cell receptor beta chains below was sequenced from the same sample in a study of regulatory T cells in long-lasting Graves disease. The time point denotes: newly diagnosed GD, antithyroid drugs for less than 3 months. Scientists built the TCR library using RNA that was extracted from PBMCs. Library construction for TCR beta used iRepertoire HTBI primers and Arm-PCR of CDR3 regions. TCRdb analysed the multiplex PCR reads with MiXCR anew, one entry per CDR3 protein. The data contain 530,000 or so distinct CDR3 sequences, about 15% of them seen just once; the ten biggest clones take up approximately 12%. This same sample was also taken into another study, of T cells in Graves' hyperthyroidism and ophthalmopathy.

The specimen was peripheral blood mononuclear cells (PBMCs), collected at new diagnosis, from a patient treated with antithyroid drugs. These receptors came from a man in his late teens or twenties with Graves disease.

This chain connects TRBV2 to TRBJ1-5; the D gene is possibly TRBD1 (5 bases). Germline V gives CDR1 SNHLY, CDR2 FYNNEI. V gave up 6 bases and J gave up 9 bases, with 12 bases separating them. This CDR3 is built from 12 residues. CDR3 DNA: TGTGCCAGCAGGGGTCAGGGAGGGCCCCAGCATTTT. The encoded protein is CASRGQGGPQHF.

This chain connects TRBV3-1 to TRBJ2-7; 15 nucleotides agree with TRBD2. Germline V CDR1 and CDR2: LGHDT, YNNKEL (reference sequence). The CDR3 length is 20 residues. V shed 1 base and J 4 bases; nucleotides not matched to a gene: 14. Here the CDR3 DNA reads TGTGCCAGCAGCCAAGCCCAACCCCCGGGACTAGCGGGAGGTGGGTACGAGCAGTACTTC. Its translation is CASSQAQPPGLAGGGYEQYF.

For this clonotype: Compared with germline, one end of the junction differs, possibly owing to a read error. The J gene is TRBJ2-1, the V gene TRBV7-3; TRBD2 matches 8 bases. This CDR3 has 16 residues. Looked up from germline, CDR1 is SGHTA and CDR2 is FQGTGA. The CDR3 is CASGLVTSGQRNEQFF. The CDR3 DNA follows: TGTGCCAGCGGCTTAGTTACTAGCGGCCAGCGGAATGAGCAGTTCTTC. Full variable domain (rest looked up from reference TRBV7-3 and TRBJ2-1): GAGVSQTPSNKVTEKGKYVELRCDPISGHTALYWYRQSLGQGPEFLIYFQGTGAADDSGLPNDRFFAVRPEGSVSTLKIQRTERGDSAVYLCASGLVTSGQRNEQFFGPGTRLTVL.

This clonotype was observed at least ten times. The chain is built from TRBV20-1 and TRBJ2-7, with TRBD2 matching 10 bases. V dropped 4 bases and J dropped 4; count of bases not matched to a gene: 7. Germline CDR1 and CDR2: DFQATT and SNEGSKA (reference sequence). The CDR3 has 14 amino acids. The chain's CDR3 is CSATIGLAEYEQYF. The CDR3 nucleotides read TGCAGTGCTACCATAGGACTAGCGGAATACGAGCAGTACTTC.

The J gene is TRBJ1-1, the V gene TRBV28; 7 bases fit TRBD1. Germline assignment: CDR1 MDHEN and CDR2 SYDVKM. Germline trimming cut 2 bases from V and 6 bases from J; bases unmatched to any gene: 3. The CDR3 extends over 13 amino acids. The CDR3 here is CASSLRQGPEAFF. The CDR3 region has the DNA TGTGCCAGCAGTTTAAGACAGGGCCCTGAAGCTTTCTTT.

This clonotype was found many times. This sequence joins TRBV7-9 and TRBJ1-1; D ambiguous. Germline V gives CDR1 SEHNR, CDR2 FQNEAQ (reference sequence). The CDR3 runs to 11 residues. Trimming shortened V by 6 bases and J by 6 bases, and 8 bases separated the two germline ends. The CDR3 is CASRREAEAFF. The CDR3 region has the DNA TGTGCCAGCAGGCGTGAGGCTGAAGCTTTCTTT.

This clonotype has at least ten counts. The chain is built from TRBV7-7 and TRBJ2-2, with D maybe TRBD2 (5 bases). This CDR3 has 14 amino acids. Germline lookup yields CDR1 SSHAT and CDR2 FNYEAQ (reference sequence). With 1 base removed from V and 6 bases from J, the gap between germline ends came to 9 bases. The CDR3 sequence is CASSLGTGAGELFF. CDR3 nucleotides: TGTGCCAGCAGCTTAGGGACCGGGGCCGGGGAGCTGTTTTTT.

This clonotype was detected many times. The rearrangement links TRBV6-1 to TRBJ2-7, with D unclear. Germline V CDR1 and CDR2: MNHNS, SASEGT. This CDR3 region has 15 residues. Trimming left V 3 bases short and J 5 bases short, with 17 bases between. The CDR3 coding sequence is TGTGCCAGCAGTGAGAACCACCTTCTGATCCACGAGCAGTACTTC. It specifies CASSENHLLIHEQYF.

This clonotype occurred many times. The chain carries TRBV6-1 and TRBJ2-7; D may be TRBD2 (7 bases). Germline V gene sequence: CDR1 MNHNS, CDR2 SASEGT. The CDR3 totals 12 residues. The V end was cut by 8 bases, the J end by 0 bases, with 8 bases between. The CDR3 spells CASAGASYEQYF. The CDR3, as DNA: TGTGCCAGCGCGGGGGCCTCCTACGAGCAGTACTTC.

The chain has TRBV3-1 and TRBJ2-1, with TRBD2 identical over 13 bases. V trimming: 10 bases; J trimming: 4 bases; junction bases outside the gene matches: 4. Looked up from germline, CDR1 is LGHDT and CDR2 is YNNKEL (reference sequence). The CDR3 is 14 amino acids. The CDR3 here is CATQTSGRYNEQFF. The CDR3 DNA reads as TGTGCCACCCAGACTAGCGGGAGGTACAATGAGCAGTTCTTC.

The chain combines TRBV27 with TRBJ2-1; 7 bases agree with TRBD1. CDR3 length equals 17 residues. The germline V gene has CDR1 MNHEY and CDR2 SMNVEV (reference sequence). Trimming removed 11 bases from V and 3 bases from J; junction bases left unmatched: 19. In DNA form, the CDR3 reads TGTGCCGGCGCTCATTCAGCTGGGACAGACATCTACAATGAGCAGTTCTTC. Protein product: CAGAHSAGTDIYNEQFF.

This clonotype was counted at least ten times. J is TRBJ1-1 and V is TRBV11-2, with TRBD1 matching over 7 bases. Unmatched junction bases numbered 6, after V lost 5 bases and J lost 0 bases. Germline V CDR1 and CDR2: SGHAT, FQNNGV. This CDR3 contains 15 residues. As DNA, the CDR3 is TGTGCCAGCAGCCTATCGCAGGGGGTGAACACTGAAGCTTTCTTT. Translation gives CASSLSQGVNTEAFF.

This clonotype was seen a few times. Here the CDR3 DNA reads TGTGCCAGTAGTCGGGACAGCCTTCAGCCCCAGCATTTT. Its protein product is CASSRDSLQPQHF. The J gene is TRBJ1-5, the V gene TRBV19; 7 bases fit TRBD1. Trimming cost V 5 bases and J 6 bases; bases outside gene matches: 4. CDR3 size: 13 residues. In germline, CDR1 is LNHDA, CDR2 SQIVND (reference sequence).

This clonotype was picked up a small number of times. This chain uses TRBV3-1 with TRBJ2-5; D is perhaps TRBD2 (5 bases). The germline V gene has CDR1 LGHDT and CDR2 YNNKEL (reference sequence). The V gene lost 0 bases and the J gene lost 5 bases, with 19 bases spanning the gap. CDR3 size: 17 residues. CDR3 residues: CASSQDVAGLRRETQYF. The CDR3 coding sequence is TGTGCCAGCAGCCAAGATGTGGCAGGACTCCGGAGGGAGACCCAGTACTTC.

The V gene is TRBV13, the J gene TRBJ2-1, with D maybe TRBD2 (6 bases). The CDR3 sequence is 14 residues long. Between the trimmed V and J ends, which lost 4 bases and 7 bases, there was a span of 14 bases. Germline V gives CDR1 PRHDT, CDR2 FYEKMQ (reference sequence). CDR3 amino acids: CASSSLRGWNEQFF. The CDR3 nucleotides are TGTGCCAGCAGCTCCCTCCGGGGGTGGAATGAGCAGTTCTTC.

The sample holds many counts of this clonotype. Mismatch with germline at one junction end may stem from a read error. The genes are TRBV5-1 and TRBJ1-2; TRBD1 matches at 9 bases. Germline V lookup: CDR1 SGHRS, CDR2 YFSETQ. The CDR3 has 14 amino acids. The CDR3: CASSSGQGNYGYTF. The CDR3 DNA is TGTGCCAGCAGCTCCGGACAGGGGAACTATGGCTACACCTTC.

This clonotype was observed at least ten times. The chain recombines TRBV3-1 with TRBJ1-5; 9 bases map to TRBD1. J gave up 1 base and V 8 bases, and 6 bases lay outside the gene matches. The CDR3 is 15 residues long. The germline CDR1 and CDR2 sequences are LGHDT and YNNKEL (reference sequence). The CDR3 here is CASGTGIKSNQPQHF. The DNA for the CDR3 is TGTGCCAGCGGGACAGGGATTAAGAGCAATCAGCCCCAGCATTTT. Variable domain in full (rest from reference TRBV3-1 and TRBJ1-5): DTAVSQTPKYLVTQMGNDKSIKCEQNLGHDTMYWYKQDSKKFLKIMFSYNNKELIINETVPNRFSPKSPDKAHLNLHINSLELGDSAVYFCASGTGIKSNQPQHFGDGTRLSIL.

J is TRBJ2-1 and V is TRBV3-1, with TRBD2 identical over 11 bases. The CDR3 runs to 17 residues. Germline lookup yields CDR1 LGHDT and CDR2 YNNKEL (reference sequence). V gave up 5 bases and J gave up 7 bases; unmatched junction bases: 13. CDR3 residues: CASSAHSGRAGWNEQFF. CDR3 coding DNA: TGTGCCAGCAGCGCCCATAGCGGGAGGGCCGGGTGGAATGAGCAGTTCTTC.

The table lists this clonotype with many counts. CDR3: CASSPQPLGGDQPQHF. The CDR3 region has the DNA TGTGCCAGCAGTCCCCAACCCTTGGGAGGGGATCAGCCCCAGCATTTT. V is TRBV12-3 or TRBV12-4 and J is TRBJ1-5, with D possibly being TRBD1 (5 bases). Trimming took 5 bases from V and 5 from J, leaving 19 bases between them. The CDR3 covers 16 residues.

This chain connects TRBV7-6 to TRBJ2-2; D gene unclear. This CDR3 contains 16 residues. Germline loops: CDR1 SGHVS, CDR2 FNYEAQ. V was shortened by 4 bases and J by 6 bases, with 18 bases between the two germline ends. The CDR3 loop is CASSSVLTALAGELFF. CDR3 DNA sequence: TGTGCCAGCAGCTCAGTGTTGACGGCCCTAGCCGGGGAGCTGTTTTTT.

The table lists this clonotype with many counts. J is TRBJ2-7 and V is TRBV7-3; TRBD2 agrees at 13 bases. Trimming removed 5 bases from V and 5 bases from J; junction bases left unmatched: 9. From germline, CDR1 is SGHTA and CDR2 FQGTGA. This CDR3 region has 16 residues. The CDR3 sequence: CASSPQGLAGFDEQYF. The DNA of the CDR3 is TGTGCCAGCAGCCCACAGGGACTAGCGGGATTCGACGAGCAGTACTTC.

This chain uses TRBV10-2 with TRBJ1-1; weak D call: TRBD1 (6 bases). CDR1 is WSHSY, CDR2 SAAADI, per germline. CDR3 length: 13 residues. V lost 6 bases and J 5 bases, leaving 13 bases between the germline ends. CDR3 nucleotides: TGCGCCAGCAGGCGGGGGGCGAGTACTGAAGCTTTCTTT. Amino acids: CASRRGASTEAFF.

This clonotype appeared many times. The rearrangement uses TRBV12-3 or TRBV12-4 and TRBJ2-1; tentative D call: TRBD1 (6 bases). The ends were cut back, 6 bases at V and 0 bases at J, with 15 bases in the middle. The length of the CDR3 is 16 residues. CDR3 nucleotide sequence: TGTGCCAGCAGGGCAACCAGGGGAAGCTCCTACAATGAGCAGTTCTTC. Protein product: CASRATRGSSYNEQFF.